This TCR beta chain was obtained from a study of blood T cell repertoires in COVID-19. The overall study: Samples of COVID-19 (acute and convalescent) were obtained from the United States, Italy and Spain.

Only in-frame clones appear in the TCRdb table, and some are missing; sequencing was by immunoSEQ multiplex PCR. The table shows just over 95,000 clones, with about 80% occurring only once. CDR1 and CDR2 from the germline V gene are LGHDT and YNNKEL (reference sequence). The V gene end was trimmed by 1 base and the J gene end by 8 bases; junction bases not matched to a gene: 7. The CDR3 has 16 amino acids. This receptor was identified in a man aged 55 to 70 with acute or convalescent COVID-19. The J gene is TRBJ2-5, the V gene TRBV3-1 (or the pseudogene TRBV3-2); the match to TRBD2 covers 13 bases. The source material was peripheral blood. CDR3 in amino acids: CASSQVKLAGGQTQYF. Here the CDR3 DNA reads TGTGCCAGCAGCCAAGTCAAACTAGCGGGGGGGCAAACCCAGTACTTC.